Sequencing of this TCR beta chain was carried out in a study of Graves' ophthalmopathy and Graves' hyperthyroidism. Germline assignment: CDR1 SSHAT and CDR2 FNYEAQ (reference sequence). The CDR3 loop spans 18 amino acids. Unmatched junction bases numbered 10, after V lost 3 bases and J lost 3 bases. Amplification targeted the TCR beta CDR3 regions, with RNA transcripts as the source material. The first-round RT-PCR employed HTBI primers together with the Qiagen OneStep RT-PCR kit. A multiplex PCR was then performed as the second round. TCRdb used MiXCR to reprocess the multiplex PCR reads, holding one entry per CDR3 protein. This table holds 900,000 to 1,200,000 distinct CDR3 sequences, less than 45% found once. A note on this clonotype: Its antigen is unidentified.

Study outcomes and limitations: Cross-validated, the 13-signature model showed 87.88%/81.08% sensitivity/specificity, and 80%/75% in the test set.

The sequence was obtained from an adult man with Graves' hyperthyroidism. Input material: peripheral blood or thyroid tissue (not recorded which). The chain employs TRBV7-7 and TRBJ2-1, with TRBD2 matching over 11 bases. The CDR3 loop is CASSFQAEGLADYNEQFF. DNA for the CDR3: TGTGCCAGCAGCTTTCAGGCCGAGGGACTAGCGGACTACAATGAGCAGTTCTTC.